A single sample gave rise to the 14 T cell receptor beta chains below, sequenced in a study of cytomegalovirus exposure and HLA in healthy donors (dated by TCRdb to 2016 to 2017). The library was made by the immunoSEQ multiplex PCR assay. TCRdb's version of the immuneACCESS table is confined to in-frame rearrangements and falls short of the full clone set. An unresolved V gene accounts for under half of the shortfall where checked; the remainder is of unknown origin. The sample has some 140,000 clones on record, around 84% of them singletons. The ten biggest clones cover 2.1% of the sample. The sequencing input was PBMCs. These receptors all come from a human donor in good health.

The J gene is TRBJ2-1, the V gene TRBV7-6, with 11 bases that match TRBD2. V dropped 2 bases and J dropped 7; count of bases not matched to a gene: 7. Germline CDR1 is SGHVS and CDR2 is FNYEAQ. This CDR3 has 16 amino acids. Here the CDR3 reads CASSLTFRTSGNEQFF. In DNA, the CDR3 is TGTGCCAGCAGCTTAACTTTCAGGACTAGCGGGAATGAGCAGTTCTTC. Looking up the rest from reference TRBV7-6 and TRBJ2-1 gives the full variable domain: GAGVSQSPRYKVTKRGQDVALRCDPISGHVSLYWYRQALGQGPEFLTYFNYEAQQDKSGLPNDRFSAERPEGSISTLTIQRTEQRDSAMYRCASSLTFRTSGNEQFFGPGTRLTVL.

The sample holds a few counts of this clone. The chain links TRBV7-3 to TRBJ2-7; 10 bases are a match to TRBD1. The germline CDR1 and CDR2 sequences are SGHTA and FQGTGA. V trimming: 2 bases; J trimming: 2 bases; junction bases outside the gene matches: 3. CDR3 length: 15 residues. The CDR3 here is CASSLGTGEPYEQYF. The DNA of the CDR3 is TGTGCCAGCAGCTTAGGGACAGGGGAACCCTACGAGCAGTACTTC. The full variable domain, its missing parts supplied by reference TRBV7-3 and TRBJ2-7, is GAGVSQTPSNKVTEKGKYVELRCDPISGHTALYWYRQSLGQGPEFLIYFQGTGAADDSGLPNDRFFAVRPEGSVSTLKIQRTERGDSAVYLCASSLGTGEPYEQYFGPGTRLTVT.

This clone occurred once. V usage is TRBV7-2 and J usage is TRBJ2-7, with 10 bases matching TRBD2. Germline V lookup: CDR1 SGHTA, CDR2 FQGNSA. Unmatched junction bases numbered 7, after V lost 4 bases and J lost 7 bases. The CDR3 extends over 14 amino acids. Here the CDR3 reads CASSSLAGVSEQYF. In DNA, the CDR3 is TGTGCCAGCAGCTCCCTAGCGGGAGTGAGTGAGCAGTACTTC.

J is TRBJ1-6 and V is TRBV5-8; D possibly corresponds to TRBD1 (5 bases). V was pared by 0 bases and J by 9 bases, with 13 bases between. The CDR3 runs to 15 residues. Germline CDR1 is SGHTS and CDR2 is YDEGEE. CDR3 region: CASSLGGTQTSPLHF. CDR3 DNA: TGTGCCAGCAGCTTGGGCGGGACCCAAACTTCACCCCTCCACTTT.

The V call is TRBV25-1, the J call TRBJ2-7; D perhaps matches TRBD2 (6 bases). V was shortened by 6 bases and J by 0 bases, with 15 bases between the two germline ends. Germline CDR1 is MGHDK and CDR2 is SYGVNS. This CDR3 has 15 residues. The CDR3 coding sequence is TGTGCCAGCAGCCCCTGGGAGGAGGGCTCCTACGAGCAGTACTTC. It encodes CASSPWEEGSYEQYF.

This clone was seen only a few times. The V call is TRBV5-1, the J call TRBJ2-7; D is possibly TRBD1 (6 bases). The V end lost 2 bases, the J end lost 3 bases, and 15 bases lay between the germline ends. CDR3 length: 15 amino acids. CDR1 and CDR2 (germline): SGHRS, YFSETQ. The CDR3 region is CASSFQGQGSYEQYF. The CDR3 bases are TGCGCCAGCAGCTTTCAGGGACAAGGTAGCTACGAGCAGTACTTC. Combining the CDR3 with reference TRBV5-1 and TRBJ2-7 gives the whole variable domain KAGVTQTPRYLIKTRGQQVTLSCSPISGHRSVSWYQQTPGQGLQFLFEYFSETQRNKGNFPGRFSGRQFSNSRSEMNVSTLELGDSALYLCASSFQGQGSYEQYFGPGTRLTVT.

This chain connects TRBV9 to TRBJ2-1; tentatively, D is TRBD2 (7 bases). In germline, CDR1 is SGDLS, CDR2 YYNGEE. This CDR3 has 15 amino acids. Trimming pared 0 bases from V and 4 bases from J, leaving 11 bases between. CDR3 protein: CASSVARGAYNEQFF. In DNA, the CDR3 is TGTGCCAGCAGCGTAGCACGGGGGGCTTACAATGAGCAGTTCTTC. The whole variable domain, remainder taken from reference TRBV9 and TRBJ2-1, is DSGVTQTPKHLITATGQRVTLRCSPRSGDLSVYWYQQSLDQGLQFLIQYYNGEERAKGNILERFSAQQFPDLHSELNLSSLELGDSALYFCASSVARGAYNEQFFGPGTRLTVL.

The V gene is TRBV6-6, the J gene TRBJ1-1; D gene ambiguous. This CDR3 contains 13 residues. Germline V gives CDR1 MNHNY, CDR2 SVGAGI (reference sequence). Trimming shortened V by 2 bases and J by 7 bases, and 11 bases separated the two germline ends. This chain's CDR3 is CASSYSDPFEAFF. CDR3 nucleotides: TGTGCCAGCAGTTACAGCGACCCCTTTGAAGCTTTCTTT.

V gene TRBV10-2 combines with J gene TRBJ2-2, with D perhaps matching TRBD2 (5 bases). Looked up from germline, CDR1 is WSHSY and CDR2 is SAAADI. V was cut by 2 bases and J by 4 bases, with 14 bases left in between. The CDR3 is made up of 16 amino acids. The CDR3 coding sequence is TGCGCCAGCAGTGAGATGGTGGGAGAGAGCACCGGGGAGCTGTTTTTT. Translated, it gives CASSEMVGESTGELFF.

This sequence joins TRBV30 and TRBJ2-5, with 8 bases fitting TRBD1. Germline V gives CDR1 GTSNPN, CDR2 SVGIG (reference sequence). The CDR3 sequence is 15 residues long. V trimming: 0 bases; J trimming: 5 bases; junction bases outside the gene matches: 8. The CDR3 sequence: CAWSVGQGPWETQYF. The CDR3 coding sequence is TGTGCCTGGAGTGTAGGACAGGGACCCTGGGAGACCCAGTACTTC. The full variable domain, rest sourced from reference TRBV30 and TRBJ2-5, is SQTIHQWPATLVQPVGSPLSLECTVEGTSNPNLYWYRQAAGRGLQLLFYSVGIGQISSEVPQNLSASRPQDRQFILSSKKLLLSDSGFYLCAWSVGQGPWETQYFGPGTRLLVL.

The V call is TRBV27, the J call TRBJ2-1; maybe TRBD2 (6 bases). The germline gives CDR1 MNHEY, CDR2 SMNVEV (reference sequence). This CDR3 region has 18 residues. V lost 0 bases, J lost 2 bases, and 17 bases lay in between. The CDR3 nucleotides read TGTGCCAGCAGTTTATCTGCGGGACTCTACCTTGCCTACAATGAGCAGTTCTTC. It codes for CASSLSAGLYLAYNEQFF.

The J gene is TRBJ2-7, the V gene TRBV5-1; 7 bases agree with TRBD2. The CDR3 extends over 15 amino acids. Trimming removed 0 bases from V and 3 bases from J; junction bases left unmatched: 6. The V gene's germline CDR1 is SGHRS and CDR2 YFSETQ. The CDR3, as DNA: TGCGCCAGCAGCTTGGGGGTAGCGGGTAACTACGAGCAGTACTTC. This translates into CASSLGVAGNYEQYF.

The V gene is TRBV21-1, the J gene TRBJ2-5; whether TRBD2, the table's D call, matches the DNA was not checked. TRBV21-1 is a listed pseudogene. The CDR3 runs to 19 residues. CDR3 residues: CASRATGLAGPREVETQYF. The CDR3 coding sequence is TGTGCCAGCAGAGCAACGGGACTAGCGGGGCCCCGTGAGGTAGAGACCCAGTACTTC.

The rearrangement joins TRBV5-8 to TRBJ1-6; possibly TRBD1 for D (5 bases). V was clipped by 4 bases and J by 5 bases, with 19 bases between them. Germline V gene sequence: CDR1 SGHTS, CDR2 YDEGEE. CDR3 length: 17 amino acids. The CDR3 coding sequence is TGTGCCAGCAGCGTCCTCAGATTAAGGGGCGATAATTCACCCCTCCACTTT. This gives the protein CASSVLRLRGDNSPLHF.